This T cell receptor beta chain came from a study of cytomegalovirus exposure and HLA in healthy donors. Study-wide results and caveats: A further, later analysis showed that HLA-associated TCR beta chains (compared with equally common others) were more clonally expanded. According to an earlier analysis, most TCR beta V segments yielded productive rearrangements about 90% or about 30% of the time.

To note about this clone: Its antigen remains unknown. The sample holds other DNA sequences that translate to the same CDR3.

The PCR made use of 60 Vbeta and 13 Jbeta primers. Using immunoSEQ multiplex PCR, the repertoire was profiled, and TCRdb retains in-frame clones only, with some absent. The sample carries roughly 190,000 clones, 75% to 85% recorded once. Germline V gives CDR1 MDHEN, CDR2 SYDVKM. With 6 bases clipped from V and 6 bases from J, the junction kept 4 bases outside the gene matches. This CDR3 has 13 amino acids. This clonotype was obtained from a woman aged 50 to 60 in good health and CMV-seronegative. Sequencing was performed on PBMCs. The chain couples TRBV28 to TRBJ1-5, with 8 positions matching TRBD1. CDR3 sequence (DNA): TGTGCCAGCAGAACAGGGGGGATTCAGCCCCAGCATTTT. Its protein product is CASRTGGIQPQHF.